This T cell receptor beta chain is drawn from a study of blood T cell repertoires in COVID-19. Study summary: From the United States, Italy and Spain came samples of acute and convalescent COVID-19.

Per the original data handling: Scientists estimated how many nucleated cells there were by amplifying reference gene primers. Generated by immunoSEQ multiplex PCR, the TCRdb table keeps only in-frame clones and is missing some. D and trimming come from the DNA, and the V and J calls and clone size come from that table. This table holds 90,000 to 130,000 clones, more than 70% found once. The sequenced sample was peripheral blood. This sequence was found in a woman in her fifties or sixties with acute or convalescent COVID-19.

The CDR3 nucleotides read TGTGCCAGCAGAGCAAGCAATCAGCCCCAGCATTTT. Translation: CASRASNQPQHF. The rearrangement links TRBV6-6 to TRBJ1-5; D is uncertain. Per germline, CDR1 MNHNY and CDR2 SVGAGI (reference sequence). V was pared by 6 bases and J by 1 base, with 4 bases between. The CDR3 runs 12 residues.